The 9 T cell receptor beta chains given below trace back to one sample, sequenced in a study of response to subunit inactivated influenza vaccine. TCRdb fed the RT-PCR reads into MiXCR, producing one record per CDR3 protein. Of 500,000 or so distinct CDR3 sequences listed, 16% are singletons. This material consisted of CD4+ T cells sorted from PBMCs, taken around 2 years after vaccination. The receptor source for this set is a man between 50 and 75 years old who received an inactivated influenza vaccine.

This clonotype has more than one count but fewer than ten. The chain combines TRBV12-3 or TRBV12-4 with TRBJ2-7, with D uncertain. V was pared by 6 bases and J by 6 bases, with 12 bases between. The CDR3 is 12 residues long. This CDR3 is CASSESPREQYF. The CDR3 DNA follows: TGTGCCAGCAGCGAGTCCCCCCGCGAGCAGTACTTC.

The sample holds many counts of this clonotype. The chain uses TRBV6-1 and TRBJ1-5; D is unresolved. The CDR3 totals 15 residues. Germline assignment: CDR1 MNHNS and CDR2 SASEGT. Trimming took off 8 bases at V and 0 bases at J, with 14 bases between the two ends. CDR3 amino acids: CASALMAYSNQPQHF. The CDR3, as DNA: TGTGCCAGCGCCTTGATGGCATATAGCAATCAGCCCCAGCATTTT.

The chain recombines TRBV12-3 or TRBV12-4 with TRBJ1-2; a possible D gene is TRBD1 (5 bases). This CDR3 has 15 amino acids. The V end was cut by 5 bases, the J end by 1 base, with 14 bases between. DNA of the CDR3: TGTGCCAGCAGTCAAAATACGGGGGATAACTATGGCTACACCTTC. This translates into CASSQNTGDNYGYTF.

This clonotype has more than one count but fewer than ten. The chain has TRBV29-1 and TRBJ2-5; tentatively, D is TRBD1 (7 bases). This CDR3 comprises 13 residues. Germline V gene lookup returns CDR1 SQVTM and CDR2 ANQGSEA. Trimming left V 4 bases short and J 4 bases short, with 13 bases between. DNA of the CDR3: TGCAGCGTTGTGGGGCAGGGGGGAGAGACCCAGTACTTC. Its translation is CSVVGQGGETQYF.

The sample holds a few counts of this clonotype. The V call is TRBV25-1, the J call TRBJ2-7, with TRBD1 as a possible D gene (5 bases). Trimming shortened V by 1 base and J by 12 bases, and 13 bases separated the two germline ends. CDR1 is MGHDK, CDR2 SYGVNS, per germline. The CDR3 extends over 12 amino acids. CDR3 residues: CASSESLRETYF. The DNA for the CDR3 is TGTGCCAGCAGTGAATCACTCAGGGAAACGTACTTC.

The genes are TRBV12-3 or TRBV12-4 and TRBJ2-5; no firm D call. Between the trimmed V and J ends, which lost 1 base and 1 base, there was a span of 7 bases. The CDR3 length is 14 residues. The CDR3, as DNA: TGTGCCAGCAGTTTAGAACTAACCCAAGAGACCCAGTACTTC. It is translated as CASSLELTQETQYF.

This clonotype was recorded many times. The chain joins TRBV3-1 to TRBJ1-2, with unresolved D. V was clipped by 5 bases and J by 8 bases, with 15 bases between them. Per germline, CDR1 LGHDT and CDR2 YNNKEL (reference sequence). The CDR3 extends over 13 amino acids. The CDR3 DNA is TGTGCCAGCAGCTCCAAGAGGCACGGGGGCTACACCTTC. Translated: CASSSKRHGGYTF.

This clonotype was observed a handful of times. V and J are TRBV11-1 and TRBJ2-1; 7 bases match TRBD2. V lost 0 bases to trimming and J lost 3 bases; unmatched junction nucleotides: 11. The CDR3 sequence is 18 residues long. The germline V gene encodes CDR1 SGHAT and CDR2 FQDESV (reference sequence). The CDR3 DNA reads as TGTGCCAGCAGCTTAGCGGTCTCTAGCGGATTATTCTACAATGAGCAGTTCTTC. It codes for CASSLAVSSGLFYNEQFF.

The chain is built from TRBV12-3 or TRBV12-4 and TRBJ2-7, with D possibly called TRBD1 or TRBD2 (5 bases each). Between the trimmed V and J ends, which lost 4 bases and 2 bases, there was a span of 12 bases. CDR3 length: 14 residues. The CDR3 DNA is TGTGCCAGCAGTTGGGGGTCAACGACCTACGAGCAGTACTTC. Protein: CASSWGSTTYEQYF.